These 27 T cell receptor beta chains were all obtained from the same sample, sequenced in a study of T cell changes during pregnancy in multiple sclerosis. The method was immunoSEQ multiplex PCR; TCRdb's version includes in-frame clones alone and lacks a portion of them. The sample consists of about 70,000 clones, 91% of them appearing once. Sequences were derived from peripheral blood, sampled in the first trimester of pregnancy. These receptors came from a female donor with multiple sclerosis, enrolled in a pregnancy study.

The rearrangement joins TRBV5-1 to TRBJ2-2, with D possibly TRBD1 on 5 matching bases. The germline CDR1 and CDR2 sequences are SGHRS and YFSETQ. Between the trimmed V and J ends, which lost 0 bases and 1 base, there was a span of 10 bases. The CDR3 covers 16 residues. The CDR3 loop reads CASSLAPQVNTGELFF. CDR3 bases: TGCGCCAGCAGCTTGGCCCCACAGGTGAACACCGGGGAGCTGTTTTTT.

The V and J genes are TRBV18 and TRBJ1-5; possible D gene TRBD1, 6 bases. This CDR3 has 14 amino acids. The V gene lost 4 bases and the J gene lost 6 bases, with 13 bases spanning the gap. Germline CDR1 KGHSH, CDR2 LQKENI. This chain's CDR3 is CASSLQGSGQPQHF. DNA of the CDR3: TGTGCCAGCTCACTACAGGGAAGCGGTCAGCCCCAGCATTTT.

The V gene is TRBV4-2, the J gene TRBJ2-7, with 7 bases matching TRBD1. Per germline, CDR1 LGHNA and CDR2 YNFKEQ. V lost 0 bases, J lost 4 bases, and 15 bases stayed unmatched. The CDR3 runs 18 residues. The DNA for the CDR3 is TGTGCCAGCAGCCAAGAAGGGGCTGATACAGGGGAAAGGTACGAGCAGTACTTC. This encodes CASSQEGADTGERYEQYF.

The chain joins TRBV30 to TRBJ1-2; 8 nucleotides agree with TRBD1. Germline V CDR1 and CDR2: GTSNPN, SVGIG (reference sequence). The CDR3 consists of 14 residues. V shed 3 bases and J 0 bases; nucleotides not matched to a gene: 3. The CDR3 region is CAWSAGGSNYGYTF. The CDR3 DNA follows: TGTGCCTGGAGCGCAGGGGGCTCTAACTATGGCTACACCTTC.

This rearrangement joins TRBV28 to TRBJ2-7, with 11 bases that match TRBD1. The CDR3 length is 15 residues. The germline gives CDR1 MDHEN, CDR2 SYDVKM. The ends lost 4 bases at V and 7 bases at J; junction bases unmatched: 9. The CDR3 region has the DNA TGTGCCAGCAGTTGGGGGGGGACAGGGGGGAAAGAGCAGTACTTC. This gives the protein CASSWGGTGGKEQYF.

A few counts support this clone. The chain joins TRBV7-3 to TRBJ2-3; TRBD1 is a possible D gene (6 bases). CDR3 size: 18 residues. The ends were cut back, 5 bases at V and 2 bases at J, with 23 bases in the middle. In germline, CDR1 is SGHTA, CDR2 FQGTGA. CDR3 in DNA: TGTGCCAGCAGCCCTCAAGGGTCAAGGGGGTCGGACACAGATACGCAGTATTTT. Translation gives CASSPQGSRGSDTDTQYF.

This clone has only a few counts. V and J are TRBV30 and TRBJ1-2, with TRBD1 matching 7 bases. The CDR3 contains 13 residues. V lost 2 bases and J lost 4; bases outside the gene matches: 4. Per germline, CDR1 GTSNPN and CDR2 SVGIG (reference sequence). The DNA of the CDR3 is TGTGCCTGGAGTCGCGACAGGGTCTATGGCTACACCTTC. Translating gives CAWSRDRVYGYTF. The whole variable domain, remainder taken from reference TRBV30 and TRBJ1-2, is SQTIHQWPATLVQPVGSPLSLECTVEGTSNPNLYWYRQAAGRGLQLLFYSVGIGQISSEVPQNLSASRPQDRQFILSSKKLLLSDSGFYLCAWSRDRVYGYTFGSGTRLTVV.

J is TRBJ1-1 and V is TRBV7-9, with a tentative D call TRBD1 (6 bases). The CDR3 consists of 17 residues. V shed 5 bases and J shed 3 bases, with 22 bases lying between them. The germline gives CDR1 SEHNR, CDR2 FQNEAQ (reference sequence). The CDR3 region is CASSRINPLGAHTEAFF. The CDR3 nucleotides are TGTGCCAGCAGCCGAATCAACCCCTTGGGGGCGCACACTGAAGCTTTCTTT.

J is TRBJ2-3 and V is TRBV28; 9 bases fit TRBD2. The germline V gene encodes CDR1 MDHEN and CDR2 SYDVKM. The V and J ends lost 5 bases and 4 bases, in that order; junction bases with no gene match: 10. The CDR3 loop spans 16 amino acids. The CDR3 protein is CASSALASGIPDTQYF. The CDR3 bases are TGTGCCAGCAGTGCTCTAGCTAGCGGGATACCAGATACGCAGTATTTT. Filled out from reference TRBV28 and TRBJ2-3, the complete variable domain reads DVKVTQSSRYLVKRTGEKVFLECVQDMDHENMFWYRQDPGLGLRLIYFSYDVKMKEKGDIPEGYSVSREKKERFSLILESASTNQTSMYLCASSALASGIPDTQYFGPGTRLTVL.

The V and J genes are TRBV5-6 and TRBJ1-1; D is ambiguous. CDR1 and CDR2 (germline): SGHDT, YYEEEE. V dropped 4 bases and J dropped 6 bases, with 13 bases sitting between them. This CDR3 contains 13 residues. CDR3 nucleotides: TGTGCCAGCAGCCCAGATATTTACGCTGAAGCTTTCTTT. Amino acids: CASSPDIYAEAFF.

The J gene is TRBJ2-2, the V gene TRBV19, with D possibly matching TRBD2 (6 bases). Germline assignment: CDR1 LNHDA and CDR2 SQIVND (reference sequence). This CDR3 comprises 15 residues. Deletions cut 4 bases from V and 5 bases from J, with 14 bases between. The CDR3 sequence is CASSSNGRGTGELFF. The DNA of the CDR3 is TGTGCCAGTAGTAGTAACGGGAGAGGTACCGGGGAGCTGTTTTTT.

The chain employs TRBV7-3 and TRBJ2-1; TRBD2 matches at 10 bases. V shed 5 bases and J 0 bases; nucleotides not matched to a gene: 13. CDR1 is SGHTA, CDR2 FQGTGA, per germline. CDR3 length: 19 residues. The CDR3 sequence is CASSLGLAKKPNSYNEQFF. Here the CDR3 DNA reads TGTGCCAGCAGCCTGGGACTAGCGAAGAAACCTAACTCCTACAATGAGCAGTTCTTC.

CDR3 nucleotide sequence: TGCGCCAGCAGCCCGATGACAGGGGCTGCCTACGAGCAGTACTTC. Its translation is CASSPMTGAAYEQYF. The rearrangement uses TRBV5-1 and TRBJ2-7; 8 nucleotides match TRBD1. Germline V CDR1 and CDR2: SGHRS, YFSETQ. The CDR3 is 15 residues long. Trimming removed 4 bases from V and 2 bases from J; junction bases left unmatched: 8. Drawing the rest from reference TRBV5-1 and TRBJ2-7, the complete variable domain is KAGVTQTPRYLIKTRGQQVTLSCSPISGHRSVSWYQQTPGQGLQFLFEYFSETQRNKGNFPGRFSGRQFSNSRSEMNVSTLELGDSALYLCASSPMTGAAYEQYFGPGTRLTVT.

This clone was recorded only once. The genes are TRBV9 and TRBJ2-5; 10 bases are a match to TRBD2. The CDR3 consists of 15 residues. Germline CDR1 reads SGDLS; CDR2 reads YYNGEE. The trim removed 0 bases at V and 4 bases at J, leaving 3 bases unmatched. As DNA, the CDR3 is TGTGCCAGCAGCGTAGGAGCGGGGGGGCCAGAGACCCAGTACTTC. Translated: CASSVGAGGPETQYF.

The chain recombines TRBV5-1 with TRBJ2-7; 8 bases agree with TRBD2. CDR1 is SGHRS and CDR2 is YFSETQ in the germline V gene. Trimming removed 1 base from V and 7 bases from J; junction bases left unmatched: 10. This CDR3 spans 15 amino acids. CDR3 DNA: TGCGCCAGCAGCTTGAGGTCGGGGGGGGCGAGGGAGCAGTACTTC. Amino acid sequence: CASSLRSGGAREQYF.

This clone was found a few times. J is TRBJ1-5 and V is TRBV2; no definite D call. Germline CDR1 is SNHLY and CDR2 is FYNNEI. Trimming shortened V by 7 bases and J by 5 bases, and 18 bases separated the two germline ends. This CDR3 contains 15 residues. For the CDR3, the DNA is TGTGCCAGCACCGGAGGTGCAGACTTCCATCAGCCCCAGCATTTT. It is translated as CASTGGADFHQPQHF.

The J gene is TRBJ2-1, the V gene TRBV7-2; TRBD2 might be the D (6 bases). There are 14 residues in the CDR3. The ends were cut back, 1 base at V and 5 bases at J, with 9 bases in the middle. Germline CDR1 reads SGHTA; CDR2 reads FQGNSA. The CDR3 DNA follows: TGTGCCAGCAGCTTAGTGGCGGGGAACAATGAGCAGTTCTTC. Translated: CASSLVAGNNEQFF.

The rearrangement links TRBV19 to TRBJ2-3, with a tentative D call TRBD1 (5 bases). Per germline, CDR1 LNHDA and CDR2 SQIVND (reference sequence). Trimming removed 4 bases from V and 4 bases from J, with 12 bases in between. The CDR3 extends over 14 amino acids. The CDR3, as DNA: TGTGCCAGTAGTACAACGTTAGGGGCAGATACGCAGTATTTT. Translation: CASSTTLGADTQYF.

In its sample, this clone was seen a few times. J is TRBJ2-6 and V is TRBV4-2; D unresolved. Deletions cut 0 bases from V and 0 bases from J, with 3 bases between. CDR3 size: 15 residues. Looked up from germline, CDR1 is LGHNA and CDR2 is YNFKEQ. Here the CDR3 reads CASSQDSSGANVLTF. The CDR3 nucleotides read TGTGCCAGCAGCCAAGACAGCTCTGGGGCCAACGTCCTGACTTTC.

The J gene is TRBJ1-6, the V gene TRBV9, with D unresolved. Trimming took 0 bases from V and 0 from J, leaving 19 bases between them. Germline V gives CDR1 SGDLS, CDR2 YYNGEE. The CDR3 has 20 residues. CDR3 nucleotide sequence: TGTGCCAGCAGCGTAGCCCTTGCCTCAGTGAGGAGCTCCTATAATTCACCCCTCCACTTT. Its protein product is CASSVALASVRSSYNSPLHF.

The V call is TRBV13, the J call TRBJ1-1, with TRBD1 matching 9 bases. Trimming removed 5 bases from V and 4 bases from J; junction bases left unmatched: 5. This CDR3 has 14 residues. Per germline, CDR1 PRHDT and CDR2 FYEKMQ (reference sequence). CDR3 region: CASSLQGAGTEAFF. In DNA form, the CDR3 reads TGTGCCAGCAGCCTACAGGGGGCGGGCACTGAAGCTTTCTTT.

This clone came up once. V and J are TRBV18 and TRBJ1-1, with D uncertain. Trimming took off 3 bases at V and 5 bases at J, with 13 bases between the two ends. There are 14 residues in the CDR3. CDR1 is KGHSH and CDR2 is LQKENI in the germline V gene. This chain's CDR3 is CASSPDPGRTEAFF. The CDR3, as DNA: TGTGCCAGCTCACCGGATCCGGGGAGGACTGAAGCTTTCTTT. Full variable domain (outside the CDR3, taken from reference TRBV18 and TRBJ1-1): NAGVMQNPRHLVRRRGQEARLRCSPMKGHSHVYWYRQLPEEGLKFMVYLQKENIIDESGMPKERFSAEFPKEGPSILRIQQVVRGDSAAYFCASSPDPGRTEAFFGQGTRLTVV.

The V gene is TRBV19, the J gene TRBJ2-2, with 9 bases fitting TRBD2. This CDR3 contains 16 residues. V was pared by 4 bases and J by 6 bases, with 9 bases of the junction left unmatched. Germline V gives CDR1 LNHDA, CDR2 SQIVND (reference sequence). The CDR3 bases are TGTGCCAGTAGTAGAAATAGCGGGAGTCAGGCCGGGGAGCTGTTTTTT. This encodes CASSRNSGSQAGELFF.

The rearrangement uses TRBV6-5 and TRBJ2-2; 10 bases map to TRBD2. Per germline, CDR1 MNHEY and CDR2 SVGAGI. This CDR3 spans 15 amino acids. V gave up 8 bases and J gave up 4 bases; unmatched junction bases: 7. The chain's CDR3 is CASQGLARTTGELFF. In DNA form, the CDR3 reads TGTGCCAGCCAGGGACTAGCGAGGACCACCGGGGAGCTGTTTTTT.

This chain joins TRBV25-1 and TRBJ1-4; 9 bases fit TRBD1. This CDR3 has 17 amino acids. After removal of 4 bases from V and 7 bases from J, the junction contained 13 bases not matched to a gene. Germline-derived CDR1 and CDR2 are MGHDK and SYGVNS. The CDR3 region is CASSASRDRDLSEKLFF. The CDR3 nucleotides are TGTGCCAGCAGTGCGTCCCGGGACAGGGATCTGTCTGAAAAACTGTTTTTT.

Written as DNA, the CDR3 is TGTGCCAGCAGTGCCGGGACAGGGACCTACGAGCAGTACTTC. This gives the protein CASSAGTGTYEQYF. This chain connects TRBV6-1 to TRBJ2-7; TRBD1 matches at 9 bases. V was pared by 4 bases and J by 2 bases, with 3 bases of the junction left unmatched. The CDR3 length is 14 residues. In germline, CDR1 is MNHNS, CDR2 SASEGT.

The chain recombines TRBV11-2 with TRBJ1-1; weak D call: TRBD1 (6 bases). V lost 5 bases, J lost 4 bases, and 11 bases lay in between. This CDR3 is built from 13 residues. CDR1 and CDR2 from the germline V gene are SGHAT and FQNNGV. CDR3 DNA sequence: TGTGCCAGCAGCGCGGACAGACTCACTGAAGCTTTCTTT. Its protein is CASSADRLTEAFF.